What follows are 20 T cell receptor beta chains derived from one specimen sequenced in a study of T cells after yellow fever vaccination. TCRdb reanalysed the 5' RACE reads using MiXCR and keeps one entry per CDR3 protein. The sample consists of a few hundred thousand distinct CDR3 sequences, roughly 17% of them appearing once. The sequencing here drew on PBMCs, taken about 5 days after the first yellow fever vaccination. The receptors shown here come from a man younger than 35 who received the YFV17D yellow fever vaccine.

The rearrangement links TRBV30 to TRBJ2-7, with D possibly matching TRBD2 (5 bases). CDR1 is GTSNPN, CDR2 SVGIG, per germline (reference sequence). The CDR3 is made up of 11 amino acids. The V and J ends lost 3 bases and 9 bases respectively, with 12 bases between them. The CDR3 region has the DNA TGTGCCTGGAGCACTAGAGGGTGGCAGTACTTC. It yields the protein CAWSTRGWQYF.

There are a few counts of this clonotype. The chain is built from TRBV24-1 and TRBJ2-2; unclear D gene. Germline CDR1 and CDR2: KGHDR and SFDVKD. This CDR3 is built from 15 residues. The V gene lost 3 bases and the J gene lost 7 bases, with 14 bases spanning the gap. CDR3 residues: CATSDASRGFGELFF. CDR3 coding DNA: TGTGCCACCAGTGATGCCAGCCGTGGTTTCGGGGAGCTGTTTTTT.

The chain is built from TRBV5-1 and TRBJ2-2; 8 bases are shared with TRBD1. Trimming cost V 6 bases and J 1 base; bases outside gene matches: 8. The CDR3 has 16 residues. Germline loops: CDR1 SGHRS, CDR2 YFSETQ. This chain's CDR3 is CASMRTGIENTGELFF. The CDR3 coding sequence is TGCGCCAGCATGAGGACAGGGATAGAGAACACCGGGGAGCTGTTTTTT.

J is TRBJ1-5 and V is TRBV12-3 or TRBV12-4, with D tentatively TRBD1 (5 bases). This CDR3 is 16 amino acids long. V dropped 3 bases and J dropped 9 bases, with 21 bases sitting between them. Here the CDR3 DNA reads TGTGCCAGCAGTTTGGGGGGTGGGGGGTCCCCAGGGCCCCAGCATTTT. Protein sequence: CASSLGGGGSPGPQHF.

The J gene is TRBJ2-7, the V gene TRBV5-1; TRBD1 or TRBD2 may be the D gene (5 bases each). The V end was cut by 0 bases, the J end by 3 bases, with 13 bases between. Germline loops: CDR1 SGHRS, CDR2 YFSETQ. The CDR3 has 15 residues. The CDR3 DNA is TGCGCCAGCAGCTTGGACGGGGCAATGCACTACGAGCAGTACTTC. As protein: CASSLDGAMHYEQYF.

The chain combines TRBV27 with TRBJ2-2; D remains ambiguous. V was cut by 5 bases and J by 6 bases, with 10 bases left in between. Germline CDR1 and CDR2: MNHEY and SMNVEV (reference sequence). The CDR3 length is 13 residues. CDR3 protein: CASSPSPSGELFF. CDR3 bases: TGTGCCAGCAGTCCCAGCCCCTCCGGGGAGCTGTTTTTT.

This chain connects TRBV5-5 to TRBJ2-1, with 7 bases aligning to TRBD1. V shed 0 bases, J shed 16 bases, and the junction held 7 bases outside the gene matches. CDR3 length: 12 amino acids. Germline CDR1 is SGHKS and CDR2 is YYEKEE (reference sequence). The CDR3 coding sequence is TGTGCCAGCAGCTTGGCCCAGACAGGGCCATTCTTC. Translation: CASSLAQTGPFF. The complete variable domain, with remaining parts taken from reference TRBV5-5 and TRBJ2-1, reads DAGVTQSPTHLIKTRGQQVTLRCSPISGHKSVSWYQQVLGQGPQFIFQYYEKEERGRGNFPDRFSARQFPNYSSELNVNALLLGDSALYLCASSLAQTGPFFGPGTRLTVL.

The V call is TRBV7-9, the J call TRBJ2-5; 8 bases map to TRBD2. V shed 5 bases, J shed 1 base, and the junction held 6 bases outside the gene matches. This CDR3 contains 15 residues. CDR1 and CDR2 from the germline V gene are SEHNR and FQNEAQ (reference sequence). The CDR3 spells CASSREGIFQETQYF. The CDR3 DNA reads TGTGCCAGCAGCCGGGAGGGGATCTTCCAAGAGACCCAGTACTTC.

This rearrangement joins TRBV5-1 to TRBJ2-3; TRBD2 might be the D (7 bases). The CDR3 contains 16 residues. CDR1 is SGHRS, CDR2 YFSETQ, per germline. Trimming stripped 0 bases from V and 2 bases from J, with 13 bases between. The CDR3 DNA is TGCGCCAGCAGCTTGGTTGCGGGGGCGACCACAGATACGCAGTATTTT. It encodes CASSLVAGATTDTQYF.

This clonotype was recorded a few times. The V call is TRBV7-4, the J call TRBJ1-4, with D unresolved. The CDR3 has 13 amino acids. The germline CDR1 and CDR2 sequences are SGHVT and SQSDAQ. V shed 2 bases and J shed 4 bases, with 5 bases lying between them. The CDR3 reads CASSLQFNEKLFF. The CDR3 region has the DNA TGTGCCAGCAGCTTACAGTTTAATGAAAAACTGTTTTTT.

This CDR3 is CASSQRGGTEAFF. CDR3 DNA: TGTGCCAGCAGCCAGCGGGGGGGCACTGAAGCTTTCTTT. J is TRBJ1-1 and V is TRBV11-2; D possibly corresponds to TRBD1 (5 bases). CDR1 and CDR2 from the germline V gene are SGHAT and FQNNGV. This CDR3 spans 13 amino acids. Trimming removed 5 bases from V and 4 bases from J, with 11 bases in between.

This clonotype showed up just a few times. The genes are TRBV5-1 and TRBJ2-7; 9 bases match TRBD2. The junction had 7 bases not matched to a gene; V was cut back by 2 bases and J by 4 bases. Germline CDR1 is SGHRS and CDR2 is YFSETQ. CDR3 size: 15 residues. The CDR3 reads CASSFSSGGPYEQYF. CDR3 coding DNA: TGCGCCAGCAGCTTTAGCAGCGGGGGGCCTTACGAGCAGTACTTC.

This clonotype was picked up a small number of times. J is TRBJ1-6 and V is TRBV7-3; TRBD1 is a possible D gene (5 bases). The CDR3 totals 13 residues. Germline loops: CDR1 SGHTA, CDR2 FQGTGA. The V end lost 5 bases, the J end lost 10 bases, and 12 bases lay between the germline ends. DNA of the CDR3: TGTGCCAGCAGCATGGACATGTGGTCACCCCTCCACTTT. Amino acid sequence: CASSMDMWSPLHF.

In this sample, this clonotype turned up a few times. J is TRBJ2-7 and V is TRBV19, with D possibly being TRBD1 or TRBD2 (5 bases each). The CDR3 has 13 amino acids. Between the trimmed V and J ends, which lost 4 bases and 4 bases, there was a span of 11 bases. CDR1 and CDR2 (germline): LNHDA, SQIVND (reference sequence). This CDR3 is CASSTVWGYEQYV. DNA of the CDR3: TGTGCCAGTAGTACGGTTTGGGGGTACGAGCAGTACGTC.

This clonotype was seen only a few times. J is TRBJ2-7 and V is TRBV2, with 7 positions matching TRBD2. This CDR3 comprises 14 residues. CDR1 is SNHLY and CDR2 is FYNNEI in the germline V gene. Trimming took 3 bases from V and 2 from J; bases not matched to a gene: 4. The CDR3 region is CASSEASGTYEQYV. The CDR3 nucleotides read TGTGCCAGCAGTGAGGCTAGCGGAACCTACGAGCAGTACGTC.

CDR3 nucleotides: TGCGCCAGCAGCTTCGGACTAGCTTCGTACCAAGAGACCCAGTACTTC. It codes for CASSFGLASYQETQYF. The chain uses TRBV5-1 and TRBJ2-5, with 8 bases fitting TRBD2. The length of the CDR3 is 16 residues. Germline loops: CDR1 SGHRS, CDR2 YFSETQ. Losses at the gene ends were 2 bases for V and 0 bases for J; bases not matched to a gene: 6.

This clonotype came up a few times. V is TRBV7-9 and J is TRBJ2-3, with D tentatively TRBD2 (6 bases). CDR3 length equals 14 residues. V lost 5 bases, J lost 3 bases, and 12 bases lay in between. Germline CDR1 and CDR2: SEHNR and FQNEAQ (reference sequence). Here the CDR3 reads CASSRGAATDTQYF. CDR3 DNA sequence: TGTGCCAGCAGCCGCGGGGCAGCAACAGATACGCAGTATTTT.

The chain recombines TRBV6-5 with TRBJ1-5, with a possible D match to TRBD1 (6 bases). The CDR3 has 15 amino acids. Germline V CDR1 and CDR2: MNHEY, SVGAGI. V was clipped by 4 bases and J by 7 bases, with 17 bases between them. The CDR3: CASSLLLGAGQPQHF. The CDR3 DNA sequence: TGTGCCAGCAGTTTACTCCTGGGGGCAGGACAGCCCCAGCATTTT.

Only a few counts were recorded for this clonotype. The chain uses TRBV2 and TRBJ1-6; TRBD1 might be the D (5 bases). The CDR3 has 13 amino acids. CDR1 is SNHLY, CDR2 FYNNEI, per germline. Trimming removed 11 bases at V and 7 bases at J, with 15 bases between. CDR3 bases: TGTGCCGGGGTTCAGACAGTCAATTCACCCCTCCACTTT. Its translation is CAGVQTVNSPLHF.

This clonotype occurred a few times. The genes are TRBV19 and TRBJ2-1; no definite D call. CDR3 length equals 16 residues. Germline values: CDR1 LNHDA, CDR2 SQIVND (reference sequence). Trimming took off 2 bases at V and 2 bases at J, with 13 bases between the two ends. DNA for the CDR3: TGTGCCAGTAGTATACAGTCTGGACGGCCCTACAATGAGCAGTTCTTC. Its protein product is CASSIQSGRPYNEQFF.